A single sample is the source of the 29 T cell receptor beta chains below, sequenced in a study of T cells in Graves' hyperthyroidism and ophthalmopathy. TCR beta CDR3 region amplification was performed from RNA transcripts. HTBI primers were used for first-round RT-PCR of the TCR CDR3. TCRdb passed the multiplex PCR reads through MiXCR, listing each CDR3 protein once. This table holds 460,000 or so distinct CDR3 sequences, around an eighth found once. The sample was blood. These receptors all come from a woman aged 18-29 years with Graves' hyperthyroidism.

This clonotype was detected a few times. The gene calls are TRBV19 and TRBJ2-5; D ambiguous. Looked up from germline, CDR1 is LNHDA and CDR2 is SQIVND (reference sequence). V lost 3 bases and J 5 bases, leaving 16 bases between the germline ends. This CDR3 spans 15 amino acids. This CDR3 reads CASSMGTAEDETQYF. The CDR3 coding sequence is TGTGCCAGTAGTATGGGAACAGCTGAAGACGAGACCCAGTACTTC.

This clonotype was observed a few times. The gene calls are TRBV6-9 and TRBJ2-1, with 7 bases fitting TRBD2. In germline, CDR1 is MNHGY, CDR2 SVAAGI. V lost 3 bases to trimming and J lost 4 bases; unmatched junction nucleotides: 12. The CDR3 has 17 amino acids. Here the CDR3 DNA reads TGTGCCAGCAGTTACAACCCCACTAGCGCAGTTTACAATGAGCAGTTCTTC. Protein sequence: CASSYNPTSAVYNEQFF.

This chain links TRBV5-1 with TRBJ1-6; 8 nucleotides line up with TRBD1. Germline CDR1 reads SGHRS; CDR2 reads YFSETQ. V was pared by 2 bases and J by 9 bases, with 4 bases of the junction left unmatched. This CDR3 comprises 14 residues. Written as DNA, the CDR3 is TGCGCCAGCAGCTTACAGGGGGAGGTTTCACCCCTCCACTTT. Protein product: CASSLQGEVSPLHF.

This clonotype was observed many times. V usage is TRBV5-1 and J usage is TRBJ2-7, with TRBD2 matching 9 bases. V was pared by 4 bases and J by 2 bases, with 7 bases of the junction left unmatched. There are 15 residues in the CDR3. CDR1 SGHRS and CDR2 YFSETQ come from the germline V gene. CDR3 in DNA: TGCGCCAGCAGCCAACTAGCGGGCGATACCTACGAGCAGTACTTC. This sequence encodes CASSQLAGDTYEQYF.

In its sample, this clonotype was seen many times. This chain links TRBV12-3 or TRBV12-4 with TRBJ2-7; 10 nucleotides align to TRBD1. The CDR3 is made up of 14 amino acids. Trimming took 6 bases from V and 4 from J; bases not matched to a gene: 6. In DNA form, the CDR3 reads TGTGCCAGCAGGGCGGGACAGGGGTTTTACGAGCAGTACTTC. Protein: CASRAGQGFYEQYF.

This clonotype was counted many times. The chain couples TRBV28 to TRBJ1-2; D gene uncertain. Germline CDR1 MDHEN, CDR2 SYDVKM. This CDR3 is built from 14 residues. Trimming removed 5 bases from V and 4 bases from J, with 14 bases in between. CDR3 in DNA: TGTGCCAGCAGTACGGGAGTCAGACTCTATGGCTACACCTTC. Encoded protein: CASSTGVRLYGYTF.

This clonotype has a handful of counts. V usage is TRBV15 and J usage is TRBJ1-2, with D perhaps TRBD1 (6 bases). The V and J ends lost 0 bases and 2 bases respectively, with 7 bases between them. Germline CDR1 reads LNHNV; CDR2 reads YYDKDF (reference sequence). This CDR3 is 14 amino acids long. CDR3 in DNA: TGTGCCACCAGCAGAGATGGACAGAACTATGGCTACACCTTC. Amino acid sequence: CATSRDGQNYGYTF.

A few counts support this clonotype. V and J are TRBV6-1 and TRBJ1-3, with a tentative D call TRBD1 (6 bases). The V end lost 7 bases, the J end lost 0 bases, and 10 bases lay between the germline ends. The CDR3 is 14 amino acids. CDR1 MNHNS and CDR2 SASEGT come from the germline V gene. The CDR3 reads CASTTGFSGNTIYF. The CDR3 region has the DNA TGTGCCAGCACCACAGGGTTCTCTGGAAACACCATATATTTT.

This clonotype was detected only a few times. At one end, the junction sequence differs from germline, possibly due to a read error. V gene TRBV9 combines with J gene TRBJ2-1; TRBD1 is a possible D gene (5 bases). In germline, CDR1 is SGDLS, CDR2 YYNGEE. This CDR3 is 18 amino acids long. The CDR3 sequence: CASSVGGRTGRSYDEQFF. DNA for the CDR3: TGTGCCAGCAGCGTAGGGGGCAGAACGGGCAGGTCCTACGATGAGCAGTTCTTC.

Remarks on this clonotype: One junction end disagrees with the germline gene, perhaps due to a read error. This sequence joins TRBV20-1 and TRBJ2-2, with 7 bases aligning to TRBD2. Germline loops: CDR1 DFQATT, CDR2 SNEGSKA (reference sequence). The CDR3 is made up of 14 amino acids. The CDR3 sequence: CSGRRAGAVGELFF. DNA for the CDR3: TGCAGTGGTAGAAGGGCGGGAGCTGTCGGGGAGCTGTTTTTT.

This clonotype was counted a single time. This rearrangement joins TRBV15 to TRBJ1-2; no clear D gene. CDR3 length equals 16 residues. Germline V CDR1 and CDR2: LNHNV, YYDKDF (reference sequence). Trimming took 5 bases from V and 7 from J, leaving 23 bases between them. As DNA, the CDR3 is TGTGCCACCAGCCCTCGGTCCGGCTCCCAAAAGGGTGGCTACACCTTC. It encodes CATSPRSGSQKGGYTF.

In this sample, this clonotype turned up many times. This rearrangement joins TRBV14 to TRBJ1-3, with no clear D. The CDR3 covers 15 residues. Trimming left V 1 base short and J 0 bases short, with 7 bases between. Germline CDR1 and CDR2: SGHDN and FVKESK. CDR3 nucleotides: TGTGCCAGCAGCCAAGGGCACTACTCTGGAAACACCATATATTTT. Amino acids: CASSQGHYSGNTIYF.

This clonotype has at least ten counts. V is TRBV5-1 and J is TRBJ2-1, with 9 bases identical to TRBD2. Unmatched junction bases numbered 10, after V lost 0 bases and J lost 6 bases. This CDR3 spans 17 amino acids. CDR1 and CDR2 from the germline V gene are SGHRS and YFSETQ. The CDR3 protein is CASSLVPSWREGNEQFF. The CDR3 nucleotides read TGCGCCAGCAGCTTGGTGCCCTCGTGGCGGGAGGGCAATGAGCAGTTCTTC.

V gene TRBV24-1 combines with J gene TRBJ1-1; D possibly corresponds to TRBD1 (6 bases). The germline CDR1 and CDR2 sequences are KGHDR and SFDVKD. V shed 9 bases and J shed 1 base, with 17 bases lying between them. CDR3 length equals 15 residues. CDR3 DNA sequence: TGTGCCACCTCCCTGGGGCAGGGGCCGAACACTGAAGCTTTCTTT. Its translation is CATSLGQGPNTEAFF.

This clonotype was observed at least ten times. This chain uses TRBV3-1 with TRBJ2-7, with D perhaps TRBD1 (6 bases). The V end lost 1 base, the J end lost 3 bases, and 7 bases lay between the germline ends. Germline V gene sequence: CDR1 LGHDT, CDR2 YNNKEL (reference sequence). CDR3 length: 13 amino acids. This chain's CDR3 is CASSQAGVYEQYF. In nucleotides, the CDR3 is TGTGCCAGCAGCCAAGCAGGGGTCTACGAGCAGTACTTC.

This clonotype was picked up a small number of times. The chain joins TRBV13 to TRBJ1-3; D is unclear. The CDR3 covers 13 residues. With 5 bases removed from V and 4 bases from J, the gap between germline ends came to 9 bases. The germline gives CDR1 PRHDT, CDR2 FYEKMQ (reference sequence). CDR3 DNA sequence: TGTGCCAGCAGCCAGGACCAAGGAAACACCATATATTTT. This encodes CASSQDQGNTIYF.

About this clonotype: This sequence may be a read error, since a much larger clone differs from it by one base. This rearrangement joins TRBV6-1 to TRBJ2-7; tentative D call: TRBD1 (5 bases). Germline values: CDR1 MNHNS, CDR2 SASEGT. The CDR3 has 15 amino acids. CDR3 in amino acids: CVSSVGAASSYEQYF. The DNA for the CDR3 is TGTGTCAGCAGTGTAGGGGCAGCTAGCTCCTACGAGCAGTACTTC.

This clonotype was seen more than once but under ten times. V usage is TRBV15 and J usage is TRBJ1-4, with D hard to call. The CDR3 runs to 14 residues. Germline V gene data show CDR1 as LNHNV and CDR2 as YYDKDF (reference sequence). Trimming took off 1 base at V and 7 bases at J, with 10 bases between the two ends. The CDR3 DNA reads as TGTGCCACCAGCAGAGTTCCGAAACTTGAAAAACTGTTTTTT. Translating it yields CATSRVPKLEKLFF.

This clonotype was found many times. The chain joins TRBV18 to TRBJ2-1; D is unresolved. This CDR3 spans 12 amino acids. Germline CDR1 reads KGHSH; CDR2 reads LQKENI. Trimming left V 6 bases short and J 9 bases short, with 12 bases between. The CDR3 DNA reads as TGTGCCAGCTCCCCCCTCCCGGCTGAGCAGTTCTTC. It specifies CASSPLPAEQFF.

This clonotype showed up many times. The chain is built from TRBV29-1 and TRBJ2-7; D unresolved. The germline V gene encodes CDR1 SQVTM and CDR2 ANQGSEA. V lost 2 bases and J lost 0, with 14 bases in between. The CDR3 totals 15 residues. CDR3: CSVERSRKSSYEQYV. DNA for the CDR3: TGCAGCGTTGAAAGGTCGCGGAAGAGCTCCTACGAGCAGTACGTC.

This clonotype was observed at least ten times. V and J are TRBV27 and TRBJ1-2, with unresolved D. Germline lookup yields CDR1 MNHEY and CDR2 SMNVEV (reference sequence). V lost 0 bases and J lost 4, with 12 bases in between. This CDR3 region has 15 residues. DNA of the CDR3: TGTGCCAGCAGTTTATCATGGAGCTCGTCCTATGGCTACACCTTC. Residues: CASSLSWSSSYGYTF.

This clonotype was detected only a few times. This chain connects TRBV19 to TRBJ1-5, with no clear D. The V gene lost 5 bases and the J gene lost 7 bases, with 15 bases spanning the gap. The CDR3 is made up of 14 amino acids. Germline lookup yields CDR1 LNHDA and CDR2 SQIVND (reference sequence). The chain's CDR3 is CASSAQVTIQPQHF. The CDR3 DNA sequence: TGTGCCAGTAGTGCGCAGGTTACCATCCAGCCCCAGCATTTT.

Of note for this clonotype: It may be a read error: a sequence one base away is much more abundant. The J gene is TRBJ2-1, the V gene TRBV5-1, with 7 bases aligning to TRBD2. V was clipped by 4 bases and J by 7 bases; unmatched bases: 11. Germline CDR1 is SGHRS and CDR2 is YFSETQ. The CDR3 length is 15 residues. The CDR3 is CASSPTGGSGNEQFF. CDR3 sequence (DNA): TGCGCCAGCAGCCCCACGGGCGGGAGTGGTAATGAGCAGTTCTTC. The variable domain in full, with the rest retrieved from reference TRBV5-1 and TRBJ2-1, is KAGVTQTPRYLIKTRGQQVTLSCSPISGHRSVSWYQQTPGQGLQFLFEYFSETQRNKGNFPGRFSGRQFSNSRSEMNVSTLELGDSALYLCASSPTGGSGNEQFFGPGTRLTVL.

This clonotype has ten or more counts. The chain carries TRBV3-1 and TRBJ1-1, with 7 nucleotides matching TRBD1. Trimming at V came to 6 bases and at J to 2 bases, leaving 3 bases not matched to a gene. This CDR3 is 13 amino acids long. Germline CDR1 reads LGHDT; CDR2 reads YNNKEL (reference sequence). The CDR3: CASSQGVNTEAFF. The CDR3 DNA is TGTGCCAGCAGTCAGGGGGTAAACACTGAAGCTTTCTTT.

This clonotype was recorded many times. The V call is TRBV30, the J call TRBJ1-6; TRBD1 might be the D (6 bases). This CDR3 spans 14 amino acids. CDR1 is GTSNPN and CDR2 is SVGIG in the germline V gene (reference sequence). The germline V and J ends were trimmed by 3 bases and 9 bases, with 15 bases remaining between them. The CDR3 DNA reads TGTGCCTGGAGACTACAGGGTTTGGGTTCACCCCTCCACTTT. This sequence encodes CAWRLQGLGSPLHF.

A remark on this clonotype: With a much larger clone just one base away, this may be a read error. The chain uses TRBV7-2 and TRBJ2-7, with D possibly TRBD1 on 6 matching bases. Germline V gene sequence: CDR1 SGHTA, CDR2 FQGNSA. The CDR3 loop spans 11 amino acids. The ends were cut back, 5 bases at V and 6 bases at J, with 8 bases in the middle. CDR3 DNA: TGTGCCAGCAGCCAGGGGTTCGAGCAGTACTTC. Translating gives CASSQGFEQYF.

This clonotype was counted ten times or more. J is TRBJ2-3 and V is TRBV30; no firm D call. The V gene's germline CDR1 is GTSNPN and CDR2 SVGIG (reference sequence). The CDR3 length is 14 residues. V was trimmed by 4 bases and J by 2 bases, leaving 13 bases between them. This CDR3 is CAWTFGRYTDTQYF. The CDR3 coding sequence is TGTGCCTGGACTTTCGGGCGGTACACAGATACGCAGTATTTT.

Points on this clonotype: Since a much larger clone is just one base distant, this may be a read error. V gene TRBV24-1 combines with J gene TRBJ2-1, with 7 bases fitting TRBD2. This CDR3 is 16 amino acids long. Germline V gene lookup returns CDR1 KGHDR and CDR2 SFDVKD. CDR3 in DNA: TGTGCCACCAGTAATTTGGGCAGCGGGACTTACAATGAGCAGTTCTTC. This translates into CATSNLGSGTYNEQFF.

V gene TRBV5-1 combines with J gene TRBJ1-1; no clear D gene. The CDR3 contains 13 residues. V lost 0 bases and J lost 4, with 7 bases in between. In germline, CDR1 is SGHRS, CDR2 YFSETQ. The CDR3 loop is CASSLERSTEAFF. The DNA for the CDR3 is TGCGCCAGCAGCTTGGAGCGAAGCACTGAAGCTTTCTTT.